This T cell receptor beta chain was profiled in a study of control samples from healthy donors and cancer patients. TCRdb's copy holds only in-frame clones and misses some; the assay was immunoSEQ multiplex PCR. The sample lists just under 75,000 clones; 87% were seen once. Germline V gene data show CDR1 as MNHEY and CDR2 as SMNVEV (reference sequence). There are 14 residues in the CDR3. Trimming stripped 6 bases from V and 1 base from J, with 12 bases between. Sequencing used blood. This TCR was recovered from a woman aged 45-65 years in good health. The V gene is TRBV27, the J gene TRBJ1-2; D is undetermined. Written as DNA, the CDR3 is TGTGCCAGCAGAGGGTACCTCGATAACTATGGCTACACCTTC. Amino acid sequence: CASRGYLDNYGYTF.